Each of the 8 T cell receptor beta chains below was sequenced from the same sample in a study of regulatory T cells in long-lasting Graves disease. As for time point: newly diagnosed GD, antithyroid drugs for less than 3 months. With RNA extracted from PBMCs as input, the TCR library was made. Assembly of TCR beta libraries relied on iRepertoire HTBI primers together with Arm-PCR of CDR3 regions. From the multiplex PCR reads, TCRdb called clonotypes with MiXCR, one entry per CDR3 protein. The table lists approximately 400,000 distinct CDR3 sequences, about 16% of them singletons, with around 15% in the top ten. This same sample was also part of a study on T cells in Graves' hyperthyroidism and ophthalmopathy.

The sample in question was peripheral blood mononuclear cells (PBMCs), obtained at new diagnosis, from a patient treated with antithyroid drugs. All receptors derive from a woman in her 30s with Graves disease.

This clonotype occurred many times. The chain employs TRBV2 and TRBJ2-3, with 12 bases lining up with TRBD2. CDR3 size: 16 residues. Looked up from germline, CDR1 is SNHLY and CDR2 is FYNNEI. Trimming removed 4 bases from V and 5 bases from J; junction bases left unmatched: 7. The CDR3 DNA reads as TGTGCCAGCAGTGGCTCTAGCGGGAGGGCCTTAGATACGCAGTATTTT. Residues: CASSGSSGRALDTQYF.

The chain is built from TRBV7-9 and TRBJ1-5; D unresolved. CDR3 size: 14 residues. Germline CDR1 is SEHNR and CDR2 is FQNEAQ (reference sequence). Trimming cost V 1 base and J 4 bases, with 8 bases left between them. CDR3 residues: CASSLDTVNQPQHF. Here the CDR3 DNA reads TGTGCCAGCAGCTTAGACACGGTTAATCAGCCCCAGCATTTT.

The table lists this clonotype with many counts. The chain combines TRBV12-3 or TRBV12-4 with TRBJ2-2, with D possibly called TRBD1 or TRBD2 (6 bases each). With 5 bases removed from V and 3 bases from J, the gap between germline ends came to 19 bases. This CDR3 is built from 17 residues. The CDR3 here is CASSPGFTGAYTGELFF. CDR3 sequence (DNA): TGTGCCAGCAGTCCGGGGTTCACGGGGGCATACACCGGGGAGCTGTTTTTT.

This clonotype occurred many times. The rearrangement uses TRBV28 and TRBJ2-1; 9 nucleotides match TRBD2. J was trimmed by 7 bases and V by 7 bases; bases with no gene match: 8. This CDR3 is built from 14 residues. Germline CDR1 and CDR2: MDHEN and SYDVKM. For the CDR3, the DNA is TGTGCCAGCATCGGGGCTAGCGGGAATAATGAGCAGTTCTTC. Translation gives CASIGASGNNEQFF.

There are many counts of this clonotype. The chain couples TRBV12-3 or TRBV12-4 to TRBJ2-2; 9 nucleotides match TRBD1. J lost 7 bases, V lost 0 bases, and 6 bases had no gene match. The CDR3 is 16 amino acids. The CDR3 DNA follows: TGTGCCAGCAGTTTAGCGCTGGGACAGGGTGGCGGGGAGCTGTTTTTT. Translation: CASSLALGQGGGELFF.

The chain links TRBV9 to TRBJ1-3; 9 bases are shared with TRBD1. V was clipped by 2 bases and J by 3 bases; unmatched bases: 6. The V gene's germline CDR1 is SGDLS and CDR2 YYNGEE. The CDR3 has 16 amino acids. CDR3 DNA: TGTGCCAGCAGCGTGGGACAGGGAACTGTTGGAAACACCATATATTTT. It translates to CASSVGQGTVGNTIYF.

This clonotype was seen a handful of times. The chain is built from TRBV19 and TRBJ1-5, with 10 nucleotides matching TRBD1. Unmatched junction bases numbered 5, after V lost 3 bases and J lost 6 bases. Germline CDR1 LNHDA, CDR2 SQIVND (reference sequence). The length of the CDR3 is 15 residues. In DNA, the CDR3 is TGTGCCAGTAGTATCACGGGACAGGGGTCTCAGCCCCAGCATTTT. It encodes CASSITGQGSQPQHF.

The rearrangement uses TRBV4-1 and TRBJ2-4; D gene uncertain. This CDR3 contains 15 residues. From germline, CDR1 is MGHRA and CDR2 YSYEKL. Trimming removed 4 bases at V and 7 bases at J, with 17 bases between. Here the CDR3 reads CASSLQAYPRNIQYF. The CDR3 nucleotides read TGCGCCAGCAGCCTCCAAGCATACCCGAGGAACATTCAGTACTTC.